Listed below are T cell receptor beta chains from one sample, sequenced in a study of Ad26.COV2.S vaccination and SARS-CoV-2 variants. Profiled with immunoSEQ multiplex PCR; TCRdb holds only in-frame clones, not every one. The sample carries some 320,000 clones, 85% recorded once. Source: peripheral blood, taken in a trial of Ad26.COV2.S vaccine versus placebo. These receptors all stem from a person aged 18-65 years who received the Ad26.COV2.S COVID-19 vaccine or a placebo. Each CDR3 is given with its conserved first and last residue. The D gene is left open where the match is weak. Only part of the rows carry a size: once, few, many, or a class if the clone is expanded.

cdr3_aa | cdr3_nt | v_call | cdr3_length | clone_size | j_call | d_call
CASSEGSGWETQYF | TGCGCCAGCAGTGAAGGTAGCGGGTGGGAGACCCAGTACTTC | TRBV10-2 | 14 | . | TRBJ2-5 | TRBD2
CASSIGQGRNQPQHF | TGTGCCAGTAGTATAGGACAGGGGCGCAATCAGCCCCAGCATTTT | TRBV19 | 15 | . | TRBJ1-5 | TRBD1
CAISGHGGGAVDEQYF | TGTGCCATCAGTGGGCACGGCGGGGGGGCCGTAGACGAGCAGTACTTC | TRBV10-3 | 16 | . | TRBJ2-7 | TRBD2
CASSLTAGAGDGYTF | TGTGCCAGCTCACTGACGGCCGGGGCAGGCGACGGCTACACCTTC | TRBV18 | 15 | . | TRBJ1-2 | .
CASAGTEVSYEQYF | TGTGCCAGCGCCGGGACAGAGGTCTCCTACGAGCAGTACTTC | TRBV25-1 | 14 | . | TRBJ2-7 | TRBD1
CASSRTAQGRTGELFF | TGCGCCAGCAGCAGAACAGCACAGGGCCGCACCGGGGAGCTGTTTTTT | TRBV5-1 | 16 | . | TRBJ2-2 | .
CASSPIPGGGYYNSPLHF | TGTGCCAGCAGTCCAATCCCCGGGGGCGGCTACTATAATTCACCCCTCCACTTT | TRBV28 | 18 | . | TRBJ1-6 | .
CAISGTGLSGNTIYF | TGTGCCATCAGCGGGACAGGGCTCTCTGGAAACACCATATATTTT | TRBV10-3 | 15 | . | TRBJ1-3 | TRBD1
CASSFPSGAGNTIYF | TGTGCCAGCAGTTTTCCATCAGGGGCTGGAAACACCATATATTTT | TRBV28 | 15 | . | TRBJ1-3 | .
CASSTRQDSNEQFF | TGTGCCAGTAGTACGCGACAGGATTCCAATGAGCAGTTCTTC | TRBV19 | 14 | . | TRBJ2-1 | .
CASSLSWQGIQPQHF | TGTGCCAGCAGTTTATCGTGGCAAGGGATTCAGCCCCAGCATTTT | TRBV28 | 15 | . | TRBJ1-5 | .
CASSSLGTGYNEQFF | TGTGCCAGCAGCTCCCTGGGGACAGGGTACAATGAGCAGTTCTTC | TRBV11-2 | 15 | . | TRBJ2-1 | TRBD1
CASSLGRDNSPLHF | TGTGCCAGCAGCTTAGGACGGGATAATTCACCCCTCCACTTT | TRBV7-3 | 14 | few | TRBJ1-6 | .
CASGLVQGKNIQYF | TGTGCTAGTGGTTTGGTACAAGGCAAAAACATTCAGTACTTC | TRBV12-5 | 14 | . | TRBJ2-4 | .
CASSEGRGGPNERYEQYF | TGTGCCAGCAGTGAAGGACGCGGGGGGCCCAATGAAAGGTACGAGCAGTACTTC | TRBV25-1 | 18 | . | TRBJ2-7 | TRBD2
CASSAEGATNEKLFF | TGTGCCAGCAGCGCGGAGGGGGCAACTAATGAAAAACTGTTTTTT | TRBV9 | 15 | . | TRBJ1-4 | .
CASRPVDRANEKLFF | TGTGCCAGCAGACCCGTAGACCGGGCTAATGAAAAACTGTTTTTT | TRBV27 | 15 | . | TRBJ1-4 | .
CASSRSGQSANYGYTF | TGTGCCAGCAGCCGTTCGGGACAGAGCGCTAACTATGGCTACACCTTC | TRBV3-1/TRBV3-2 | 16 | few | TRBJ1-2 | TRBD1
CASSQRRTFSGANVLTF | TGTGCCAGCAGCCAACGGAGGACCTTCTCTGGGGCCAACGTCCTGACTTTC | TRBV7-9 | 17 | . | TRBJ2-6 | .
CASSASGGRTEAFF | TGTGCCAGTAGTGCCTCGGGGGGGCGAACTGAAGCTTTCTTT | TRBV19 | 14 | . | TRBJ1-1 | .
CASSDLTPLHF | TGTGCCAGCAGTGACCTCACACCCCTCCACTTT | TRBV6-1 | 11 | . | TRBJ1-6 | .
CATRGSGPASQPQHF | TGTGCCACCAGGGGATCAGGGCCCGCTAGTCAGCCCCAGCATTTT | TRBV24-1 | 15 | . | TRBJ1-5 | .
CATSDLAVGNEQFF | TGTGCCACCAGTGATTTAGCAGTAGGGAATGAGCAGTTCTTC | TRBV24-1 | 14 | . | TRBJ2-1 | .
CATSGQTIMNSPLHF | TGTGCCACCTCAGGACAGACTATTATGAATTCACCCCTCCACTTT | TRBV2 | 15 | . | TRBJ1-6 | .
CAWTPAGGNIQYF | TGTGCCTGGACTCCAGCGGGGGGGAACATTCAGTACTTC | TRBV30 | 13 | . | TRBJ2-4 | TRBD2
CASSRKANTEAFF | TGTGCCAGCAGTAGAAAGGCGAACACTGAAGCTTTCTTT | TRBV12-3/TRBV12-4 | 13 | . | TRBJ1-1 | .
CASSQNDRSHEQYF | TGTGCCAGCAGCCAAAACGACAGGTCCCACGAGCAGTACTTC | TRBV3-1/TRBV3-2 | 14 | . | TRBJ2-7 | .
CASTKRGFDSPLHF | TGTGCCAGCACCAAGAGGGGCTTTGATTCACCCCTCCACTTT | TRBV28 | 14 | . | TRBJ1-6 | .
CASSQERHRNTEAFF | TGCGCCAGCAGCCAAGAAAGACACCGGAACACTGAAGCTTTCTTT | TRBV4-1 | 15 | . | TRBJ1-1 | .
CASSLDRVRGTGELFF | TGTGCCAGCAGCTTAGATCGAGTGAGAGGGACCGGGGAGCTGTTTTTT | TRBV7-6 | 16 | . | TRBJ2-2 | .
CASSPQGTSGGSSYNEQFF | TGCGCCAGCAGCCCCCAAGGTACTAGCGGGGGGAGCTCCTACAATGAGCAGTTCTTC | TRBV5-1 | 19 | . | TRBJ2-1 | TRBD2
CASSLGFRGPDEQYF | TGTGCCAGCAGCTTAGGGTTCAGGGGGCCGGACGAGCAGTACTTC | TRBV7-3 | 15 | . | TRBJ2-7 | TRBD1
CSVYREANYGYTF | TGCAGCGTTTACAGGGAGGCTAACTATGGCTACACCTTC | TRBV29-1 | 13 | . | TRBJ1-2 | .
CASSLSGGGGYEQYF | TGTGCCAGCAGCCTCAGCGGAGGGGGGGGCTACGAGCAGTACTTC | TRBV9 | 15 | . | TRBJ2-7 | .
CASSLSGGPPYEQYF | TGCGCCAGCAGCTTGTCGGGGGGTCCTCCTTACGAGCAGTACTTC | TRBV5-1 | 15 | . | TRBJ2-7 | TRBD2